The TCR beta chain under discussion was sequenced for a study of blood T cell repertoires in COVID-19. Using immunoSEQ multiplex PCR, the repertoire was profiled, and TCRdb retains in-frame clones only, with some absent. This sample carries 200,000 to 250,000 clones, about 81% of them seen once, and the ten largest clones take less than 6%. Trimming removed 0 bases at V and 8 bases at J, with 8 bases between. This CDR3 spans 13 amino acids. The germline V gene has CDR1 SGHAT and CDR2 FQNNGV. Source material: peripheral blood. The V gene is TRBV11-2, the J gene TRBJ2-1, with D possibly being TRBD2 (5 bases). This receptor was obtained from a woman in her sixties or seventies with COVID-19, enrolled during active disease. The CDR3 region has the DNA TGTGCCAGCAGCTTAGATCGGGGTGATGAGCAGTTCTTC. This translates into CASSLDRGDEQFF.